Listed here are 30 T cell receptor beta chains from one sample, sequenced in a study of human T cells and chemical hapten exposure. TCRdb re-called the RACE reads through MiXCR, storing one row per CDR3 protein. The data contain almost 40,000 distinct CDR3 sequences, approximately 9.5% of them singletons. Time point indicated: patch test 3, about 24 weeks after DPC sensitization. Specified treatment: therapeutic diphenylcyclopropenone sensitization with weekly scalp DPC. Blood, whole and unfractionated, served as the source for total RNA extraction. This sample comprised whole blood, obtained in connection with sensitization to the hapten diphenylcyclopropenone (DPC). The receptors originated from a man aged 45-65 years with alopecia areata. Some clones in this sample may be carry-over from other donors' samples.

The chain uses TRBV10-2 and TRBJ2-1; D gene uncertain. The CDR3 totals 13 residues. The germline V and J ends were trimmed by 2 bases and 4 bases, with 6 bases remaining between them. In germline, CDR1 is WSHSY, CDR2 SAAADI. CDR3 nucleotide sequence: TGCGCCAGCAGTGAGGGCATTTACAATGAGCAGTTCTTC. This codes for CASSEGIYNEQFF.

In its sample, this clonotype was seen many times. The chain joins TRBV6-6 to TRBJ2-5, with D possibly matching TRBD1 (6 bases). CDR1 and CDR2 from the germline V gene are MNHNY and SVGAGI (reference sequence). The CDR3 has 14 residues. The germline V and J ends were trimmed by 5 bases and 4 bases, with 14 bases remaining between them. The CDR3, as DNA: TGTGCCAGCAGTAGCACAGGGTGGAGAGAGACCCAGTACTTC. Protein product: CASSSTGWRETQYF.

This clonotype has at least ten counts. The genes are TRBV11-2 and TRBJ2-6; 10 bases fit TRBD2. The CDR3 runs to 22 residues. Germline V gives CDR1 SGHAT, CDR2 FQNNGV. V was clipped by 1 base and J by 0 bases; unmatched bases: 15. This CDR3 reads CASSLVLDPGLAVASGANVLTF. CDR3 nucleotide sequence: TGTGCCAGCAGCTTAGTTCTGGACCCCGGACTAGCGGTAGCCTCTGGGGCCAACGTCCTGACTTTC.

This clonotype was detected ten times or more. J is TRBJ1-2 and V is TRBV7-2; D may be TRBD1 (6 bases). This CDR3 spans 11 amino acids. V lost 2 bases to trimming and J lost 14 bases, with 12 bases between them. Germline CDR1 reads SGHTA; CDR2 reads FQGNSA. The CDR3 protein is CASSLMGAQTF. The CDR3 DNA follows: TGTGCCAGCAGCTTAATGGGGGCTCAAACCTTC.

This sequence joins TRBV3-1 and TRBJ1-4; D is undetermined. Germline loops: CDR1 LGHDT, CDR2 YNNKEL (reference sequence). There are 14 residues in the CDR3. Trimming took 3 bases from V and 5 from J, leaving 10 bases between them. The CDR3 DNA reads as TGTGCCAGCAGCCAGCGTAATGCCAATGAAAAACTGTTTTTT. Amino acids: CASSQRNANEKLFF.

In this sample, this clonotype turned up many times. The chain recombines TRBV29-1 with TRBJ1-1; 7 bases are shared with TRBD1. Per germline, CDR1 SQVTM and CDR2 ANQGSEA. This CDR3 region has 12 residues. V was pared by 6 bases and J by 1 base, with 2 bases of the junction left unmatched. The CDR3 bases are TGCAGCGTGGGACAGACGAACACTGAAGCTTTCTTT. Protein sequence: CSVGQTNTEAFF.

With regard to this clonotype: Mismatch with germline at one junction end may stem from a read error. V and J are TRBV11-2 and TRBJ2-4, with a weak D call TRBD1 (6 bases). Germline loops: CDR1 SGHAT, CDR2 FQNNGV. CDR3 size: 14 residues. CDR3 nucleotide sequence: TGTGCCAGCAGCTTAGCTCTACAGGGAAACAGTCAGTACTTC. It encodes CASSLALQGNSQYF.

Many counts were recorded for this clonotype. The rearrangement joins TRBV29-1 to TRBJ2-5; TRBD1 might be the D (6 bases). The V and J ends lost 4 bases and 5 bases respectively, with 11 bases between them. Looked up from germline, CDR1 is SQVTM and CDR2 is ANQGSEA. There are 12 residues in the CDR3. The CDR3 loop reads CSVAQGFETQYF. For the CDR3, the DNA is TGCAGCGTTGCTCAGGGGTTCGAGACCCAGTACTTC.

This clonotype has a handful of counts. The chain carries TRBV7-9 and TRBJ2-2; the match to TRBD1 covers 8 bases. This CDR3 comprises 16 residues. Losses at the gene ends were 4 bases for V and 0 bases for J; bases not matched to a gene: 4. The germline CDR1 and CDR2 sequences are SEHNR and FQNEAQ (reference sequence). The CDR3 reads CASSSNRGTNTGELFF. The CDR3 nucleotides read TGTGCCAGCAGCTCAAACAGGGGGACGAACACCGGGGAGCTGTTTTTT.

This clonotype has more than one count but fewer than ten. The chain combines TRBV7-8 with TRBJ2-5; D may be TRBD1 or TRBD2 (5 bases each). The CDR3 has 14 amino acids. Trimming pared 4 bases from V and 2 bases from J, leaving 11 bases between. Germline-derived CDR1 and CDR2 are SGHVS and FQNEAQ. The CDR3 DNA sequence: TGTGCCAGCAGCTCCCGGGACGGACAAGAGACCCAGTACTTC. Protein sequence: CASSSRDGQETQYF. Drawing the rest from reference TRBV7-8 and TRBJ2-5, the complete variable domain is GAGVSQSPRYKVAKRGQDVALRCDPISGHVSLFWYQQALGQGPEFLTYFQNEAQLDKSGLPSDRFFAERPEGSVSTLKIQRTQQEDSAVYLCASSSRDGQETQYFGPGTRLLVL.

This clonotype was seen more than once but under ten times. The CDR3 DNA is TGTGCCAGCAAGGTAGCTGGGGATCGCAATGAGCAGTTCTTC. Its protein is CASKVAGDRNEQFF. This chain joins TRBV6-5 and TRBJ2-1; the D is unclear. Per germline, CDR1 MNHEY and CDR2 SVGAGI. The CDR3 runs 14 residues. Between the trimmed V and J ends, which lost 7 bases and 6 bases, there was a span of 16 bases.

Many counts were recorded for this clonotype. This chain connects TRBV11-2 to TRBJ2-2; TRBD2 might be the D (6 bases). Per the germline V gene, CDR1 is SGHAT and CDR2 is FQNNGV. The V gene lost 5 bases and the J gene lost 7 bases, with 17 bases spanning the gap. The CDR3 is made up of 15 amino acids. The CDR3 region has the DNA TGTGCCAGCAGCCGTACTAGCTCCCTCGGCGGGGAGCTGTTTTTT. Its protein product is CASSRTSSLGGELFF.

This clonotype was counted at least ten times. The V gene is TRBV2, the J gene TRBJ1-5, with D possibly TRBD1 on 6 matching bases. Germline lookup yields CDR1 SNHLY and CDR2 FYNNEI. The germline V and J ends were trimmed by 6 bases and 9 bases, with 12 bases remaining between them. The CDR3 has 12 amino acids. CDR3 amino acids: CASRDSLGPQHF. In DNA, the CDR3 is TGTGCCAGCAGGGACAGCTTGGGGCCCCAGCATTTT.

This clonotype was detected many times. This sequence joins TRBV11-2 and TRBJ2-1; a possible D gene is TRBD1 (5 bases). There are 15 residues in the CDR3. Germline assignment: CDR1 SGHAT and CDR2 FQNNGV. V dropped 1 base and J dropped 4 bases, with 11 bases sitting between them. CDR3 bases: TGTGCCAGCAGCTTAGTCCAGGGAACATACAATGAGCAGTTCTTC. Translated: CASSLVQGTYNEQFF.

The sample holds many counts of this clonotype. The chain uses TRBV20-1 and TRBJ2-5; a possible D gene is TRBD1 (5 bases). Trimming stripped 3 bases from V and 5 bases from J, with 22 bases between. CDR1 is DFQATT, CDR2 SNEGSKA, per germline (reference sequence). The CDR3 is 16 amino acids. The CDR3 DNA is TGCAGTGCTAGCGGGCAGGGTCCTACCACTGTGGAGACCCAGTACTTC. The encoded protein is CSASGQGPTTVETQYF.

This clonotype has ten or more counts. J is TRBJ2-1 and V is TRBV12-3 or TRBV12-4; TRBD2 matches 10 bases. The CDR3 is 15 residues long. With V trimmed by 2 bases and J by 8 bases, 6 bases remained unmatched. CDR3 in amino acids: CASSLSSGRNDEQFF. CDR3 bases: TGTGCCAGCAGTTTATCTAGCGGGAGAAATGATGAGCAGTTCTTC.

This clonotype was picked up a small number of times. The chain links TRBV7-2 to TRBJ2-1; D ambiguous. In germline, CDR1 is SGHTA, CDR2 FQGNSA. Trimming took 1 base from V and 3 from J, leaving 7 bases between them. CDR3 length: 14 amino acids. The CDR3 sequence is CASSLDPDYNEQFF. DNA of the CDR3: TGTGCCAGCAGCTTAGATCCAGACTACAATGAGCAGTTCTTC.

This clonotype was counted ten times or more. The rearrangement joins TRBV20-1 to TRBJ2-7; D is undetermined. The V end was cut by 3 bases, the J end by 1 base, with 13 bases between. The CDR3 is 14 amino acids. Germline V CDR1 and CDR2: DFQATT, SNEGSKA (reference sequence). The CDR3 reads CSASGPANSYEQYF. The CDR3, as DNA: TGCAGTGCTAGTGGCCCTGCAAATTCCTACGAGCAGTACTTC.

This clonotype was observed many times. The chain couples TRBV10-3 to TRBJ1-4; tentatively, D is TRBD1 (5 bases). This CDR3 is built from 17 residues. The germline gives CDR1 ENHRY, CDR2 SYGVKD. The V gene lost 0 bases and the J gene lost 6 bases, with 17 bases spanning the gap. The CDR3 coding sequence is TGTGCCATCAGTGAGTCAACGTCGGGGGAGTCCTATGAAAAACTGTTTTTT. Translation: CAISESTSGESYEKLFF.

This clonotype was recorded at least ten times. This rearrangement joins TRBV4-3 to TRBJ1-5; TRBD1 matches at 9 bases. V lost 1 base and J lost 4; bases outside the gene matches: 8. Germline V CDR1 and CDR2: LGHNA, YSLEER. The CDR3 runs to 17 residues. The CDR3 reads CASSQAPGGTGNQPQHF. CDR3 nucleotides: TGCGCCAGCAGCCAAGCTCCCGGGGGGACAGGGAATCAGCCCCAGCATTTT.

CDR3 residues: CASRPAGGGTQYF. In DNA, the CDR3 is TGTGCCAGCAGGCCGGCAGGGGGAGGGACCCAGTACTTC. The chain employs TRBV28 and TRBJ2-5; perhaps TRBD1 as D (7 bases). CDR1 MDHEN and CDR2 SYDVKM come from the germline V gene. The CDR3 length is 13 residues. Trimming stripped 6 bases from V and 7 bases from J, with 15 bases between.

In this sample, this clonotype turned up many times. The V call is TRBV24-1, the J call TRBJ2-5, with 7 bases fitting TRBD1. Germline loops: CDR1 KGHDR, CDR2 SFDVKD. The V segment lost 2 bases and the J segment 3 bases; nucleotides outside the gene matches: 8. The CDR3 runs to 16 residues. The CDR3 loop is CATSDYQRTGEETQYF. DNA of the CDR3: TGTGCCACCAGTGATTACCAAAGAACAGGGGAAGAGACCCAGTACTTC.

This clonotype came up many times. V is TRBV4-2 and J is TRBJ1-2; TRBD1 might be the D (5 bases). V lost 1 base and J lost 4, with 13 bases in between. Germline V lookup: CDR1 LGHNA, CDR2 YNFKEQ. CDR3 length equals 15 residues. The CDR3 coding sequence is TGTGCCAGCAGCCAAGGTGTAAGACAGTTCTATGGCTACACCTTC. Translation gives CASSQGVRQFYGYTF.

The chain links TRBV29-1 to TRBJ2-5; 11 bases are shared with TRBD2. The trim removed 4 bases at V and 2 bases at J, leaving 3 bases unmatched. CDR3 length: 14 amino acids. Germline CDR1 reads SQVTM; CDR2 reads ANQGSEA. This CDR3 is CSVAASGRQETQYF. The CDR3, as DNA: TGCAGCGTTGCGGCTAGCGGGAGGCAAGAGACCCAGTACTTC.

This clonotype was seen at least ten times. This chain connects TRBV20-1 to TRBJ2-2; 9 nucleotides agree with TRBD2. Unmatched junction bases numbered 18, after V lost 0 bases and J lost 1 base. This CDR3 region has 21 residues. Germline assignment: CDR1 DFQATT and CDR2 SNEGSKA (reference sequence). CDR3 residues: CSARDSGKIPSTSGNTGELFF. CDR3 nucleotides: TGCAGTGCTAGAGATAGCGGAAAGATCCCATCGACTAGCGGGAACACCGGGGAGCTGTTTTTT.

The table lists this clonotype with many counts. The chain links TRBV30 to TRBJ2-3; no reliable D call. Germline V gives CDR1 GTSNPN, CDR2 SVGIG (reference sequence). V shed 7 bases and J shed 2 bases, with 16 bases lying between them. The CDR3 is made up of 14 amino acids. CDR3 in amino acids: CALRGAYSTDTQYF. CDR3 nucleotide sequence: TGTGCCTTAAGAGGAGCGTACTCCACAGATACGCAGTATTTT.

Many counts were recorded for this clonotype. The chain recombines TRBV20-1 with TRBJ2-5, with 7 bases matching TRBD2. J was trimmed by 4 bases and V by 5 bases; bases with no gene match: 10. In germline, CDR1 is DFQATT, CDR2 SNEGSKA (reference sequence). The length of the CDR3 is 14 residues. This CDR3 is CSALPGGSLETQYF. In nucleotides, the CDR3 is TGCAGTGCTCTGCCCGGCGGGAGCTTAGAGACCCAGTACTTC.

The V and J genes are TRBV3-1 and TRBJ1-1; a possible D gene is TRBD1 (5 bases). The germline gives CDR1 LGHDT, CDR2 YNNKEL (reference sequence). Trimming left V 2 bases short and J 4 bases short, with 17 bases between. The CDR3 extends over 16 amino acids. The CDR3 DNA is TGTGCCAGCAGCCAACGCTGGGACCCTCGGGGCACTGAAGCTTTCTTT. As protein: CASSQRWDPRGTEAFF.

This clonotype was detected many times. This sequence joins TRBV20-1 and TRBJ2-3; 9 positions agree with TRBD2. The CDR3 runs to 14 residues. The V gene end was trimmed by 6 bases and the J gene end by 3 bases; junction bases not matched to a gene: 7. Germline CDR1 reads DFQATT; CDR2 reads SNEGSKA (reference sequence). CDR3: CSAPRLAATDTQYF. The CDR3, as DNA: TGCAGTGCCCCCCGACTAGCGGCAACAGATACGCAGTATTTT.

This clonotype was counted many times. The chain couples TRBV28 to TRBJ1-2; D is ambiguous. Germline values: CDR1 MDHEN, CDR2 SYDVKM. V was cut by 1 base and J by 4 bases, with 13 bases left in between. This CDR3 is built from 15 residues. The CDR3 DNA reads TGTGCCAGCAGTTTATCCGGGCGCCAGTCCTATGGCTACACCTTC. Residues: CASSLSGRQSYGYTF.